A single sample is the source of the 26 T cell receptor beta chains below, sequenced in a study of T cell repertoires in cytomegalovirus infection. These TCRs are of unknown antigen specificity. MiXCR, run by TCRdb on the reads, gives a single entry per CDR3 protein. The table records a few hundred thousand distinct CDR3 sequences, just under 25% of them present only once. The sample was cultured PBMCs, taken from culture after CMV antigen stimulation. Every receptor here comes from a human donor in good health (CMV status not recorded). Some clones in this sample may be carry-over from other donors' samples.

This clonotype was detected many times. V gene TRBV10-3 combines with J gene TRBJ2-2; TRBD1 aligns across 9 bases. CDR3 length: 15 residues. V trimming: 6 bases; J trimming: 5 bases; junction bases outside the gene matches: 7. The germline V gene encodes CDR1 ENHRY and CDR2 SYGVKD. The CDR3 region has the DNA TGTGCCATCAGCACGGGACAGGGAAGGACCGGGGAGCTGTTTTTT. The encoded protein is CAISTGQGRTGELFF.

A single count supports this clonotype. The chain is built from TRBV15 and TRBJ1-5; D remains unclear. V lost 7 bases, J lost 9 bases, and 13 bases lay in between. The CDR3 is made up of 12 amino acids. Germline V gene sequence: CDR1 LNHNV, CDR2 YYDKDF (reference sequence). CDR3 coding DNA: TGTGCCACCATTCCGAGTCGGGGGCCCCAGCATTTT. Its translation is CATIPSRGPQHF.

CDR3 in DNA: TGCGCCAGCAGCCAAGAAGGGCTAGCGGGAGGCGATGAGCAGTTCTTC. This gives the protein CASSQEGLAGGDEQFF. The V gene is TRBV4-3, the J gene TRBJ2-1, with 11 bases aligning to TRBD2. The J segment lost 8 bases and the V segment lost 0 bases, leaving 6 bases of the junction unmatched. Germline V lookup: CDR1 LGHNA, CDR2 YSLEER. This CDR3 comprises 16 residues.

This clonotype was counted ten times or more. The chain is built from TRBV7-6 and TRBJ2-1, with TRBD2 matching 10 bases. J was trimmed by 9 bases and V by 5 bases; bases with no gene match: 4. The CDR3 runs to 13 residues. Per germline, CDR1 SGHVS and CDR2 FNYEAQ. CDR3 region: CASSLGTSVEQFF. The CDR3 nucleotides are TGTGCCAGCAGCCTCGGGACTAGCGTTGAGCAGTTCTTC.

This clonotype appeared a few times. The CDR3 nucleotides are TGTGCCAGCAGCTCGAGGGAACCCAATGAGCAGTTCTTC. Its protein product is CASSSREPNEQFF. V gene TRBV11-3 combines with J gene TRBJ2-1, with TRBD2 as a possible D gene (5 bases). CDR1 is SGHNT and CDR2 is YENEEA in the germline V gene. V lost 4 bases and J lost 6, with 10 bases in between. The CDR3 extends over 13 amino acids.

This chain links TRBV2 with TRBJ2-5, with 10 bases identical to TRBD1. The length of the CDR3 is 13 residues. The V gene's germline CDR1 is SNHLY and CDR2 FYNNEI. Unmatched junction bases numbered 6, after V lost 10 bases and J lost 4 bases. CDR3: CATLRDRGETQYF. CDR3 bases: TGTGCCACCCTCCGGGACAGGGGAGAGACCCAGTACTTC.

This clonotype was seen at least ten times. The chain's CDR3 is CASSALAGSSTDTQYF. CDR3 in DNA: TGTGCCAGCAGCGCGTTAGCGGGAAGTAGCACAGATACGCAGTATTTT. The chain combines TRBV7-3 with TRBJ2-3; TRBD2 aligns across 8 bases. V lost 5 bases, J lost 0 bases, and 7 bases stayed unmatched. The CDR3 is 16 residues long. Germline CDR1 is SGHTA and CDR2 is FQGTGA.

This clonotype was counted once. The junction departs from germline at one end; a sequencing error may be responsible. This chain links TRBV4-1 with TRBJ2-1; D may be TRBD1 (6 bases). CDR1 is MGHRA and CDR2 is YSYEKL in the germline V gene. The CDR3 consists of 13 residues. The DNA of the CDR3 is TGTGCCAGCAGCCAAGATCAGGGGTATGAGCAGTTCTTC. Translation gives CASSQDQGYEQFF.

The V and J genes are TRBV6-5 and TRBJ2-1, with TRBD2 identical over 10 bases. The junction had 5 bases not matched to a gene; V was cut back by 7 bases and J by 2 bases. Germline V gene data show CDR1 as MNHEY and CDR2 as SVGAGI. The CDR3 is 15 amino acids. The CDR3 loop reads CASTAGLAAYNEQFF. The CDR3 region has the DNA TGTGCCAGCACCGCAGGACTAGCGGCCTACAATGAGCAGTTCTTC.

The rearrangement links TRBV4-1 to TRBJ2-7; D is unresolved. This CDR3 has 16 amino acids. CDR1 is MGHRA, CDR2 YSYEKL, per germline. V was cut by 1 base and J by 2 bases, with 15 bases left in between. CDR3 protein: CASSQVSSGPTYEQYF. The CDR3 region has the DNA TGCGCCAGCAGCCAAGTAAGTTCCGGGCCTACCTACGAGCAGTACTTC.

This clonotype came up a few times. The chain joins TRBV19 to TRBJ2-3, with 7 bases lining up with TRBD2. CDR3 size: 15 residues. The ends lost 6 bases at V and 3 bases at J; junction bases unmatched: 9. In germline, CDR1 is LNHDA, CDR2 SQIVND (reference sequence). CDR3 loop: CASRHTGEGTDTQYF. The DNA of the CDR3 is TGTGCCAGTAGGCATACGGGGGAGGGAACAGATACGCAGTATTTT.

CDR3 nucleotides: TGTGCCAGCAGCAGGCGTCAGGACCACCACGAGCAGTACGTC. Translation gives CASSRRQDHHEQYV. The gene calls are TRBV6-6 and TRBJ2-7; D gene ambiguous. V was clipped by 6 bases and J by 5 bases, with 17 bases between them. The CDR3 extends over 14 amino acids. CDR1 MNHNY and CDR2 SVGAGI come from the germline V gene (reference sequence).

V is TRBV6-5 and J is TRBJ2-5; TRBD2 agrees at 9 bases. Germline V gives CDR1 MNHEY, CDR2 SVGAGI. Unmatched junction bases numbered 9, after V lost 5 bases and J lost 5 bases. This CDR3 has 15 amino acids. The CDR3, as DNA: TGTGCCAGCAGTACCGGACTAGCGAGGGGGGAGACCCAGTACTTC. This encodes CASSTGLARGETQYF.

This clonotype has a count of ten or more. The chain links TRBV30 to TRBJ2-2; TRBD1 agrees at 8 bases. The CDR3 has 12 amino acids. The germline V gene has CDR1 GTSNPN and CDR2 SVGIG (reference sequence). Trimming took 8 bases from V and 4 from J; bases not matched to a gene: 3. The CDR3 DNA reads TGTGCCCGGACAGGGTTCACCGGGGAGCTGTTTTTT. Translation: CARTGFTGELFF.

This chain connects TRBV28 to TRBJ2-3; 10 nucleotides align to TRBD2. CDR1 is MDHEN, CDR2 SYDVKM, per germline. The CDR3 is 15 amino acids. Trimming cost V 5 bases and J 5 bases; bases outside gene matches: 7. In DNA form, the CDR3 reads TGTGCCAGCAGTGTCTCTAGCGGGGGTGGAGATACGCAGTATTTT. Translating it yields CASSVSSGGGDTQYF.

Ten or more counts support this clonotype. The CDR3 DNA reads as TGTGCCAGCAGCTTAACTAGCGACAAAAACATTCAGTACTTC. The encoded protein is CASSLTSDKNIQYF. The chain uses TRBV7-2 and TRBJ2-4; 7 positions match TRBD2. The V and J ends lost 2 bases and 3 bases, in that order; junction bases with no gene match: 1. The germline V gene encodes CDR1 SGHTA and CDR2 FQGNSA. The CDR3 runs to 14 residues. Filled out from reference TRBV7-2 and TRBJ2-4, the complete variable domain reads GAGVSQSPSNKVTEKGKDVELRCDPISGHTALYWYRQSLGQGLEFLIYFQGNSAPDKSGLPSDRFSAERTGGSVSTLTIQRTQQEDSAVYLCASSLTSDKNIQYFGAGTRLSVL.

J is TRBJ2-7 and V is TRBV6-2 or TRBV6-3, with D perhaps matching TRBD1 (5 bases). The CDR3 is made up of 13 amino acids. Germline CDR1 and CDR2: MNHEY and SVGEGT. CDR3 DNA: TGTGCCAGCAGTGACTCAGGGTACTACGAGCAGTACGTC. Protein sequence: CASSDSGYYEQYV.

The V and J genes are TRBV6-2 or TRBV6-3 and TRBJ2-1, with D possibly matching TRBD1 (7 bases). The CDR3 is 15 amino acids. V was shortened by 7 bases and J by 7 bases, with 20 bases between the two germline ends. CDR1 is MNHEY and CDR2 is SVGEGT in the germline V gene. The CDR3 sequence is CASNPGGSSSNEQFF. The CDR3 DNA sequence: TGTGCCAGCAACCCAGGGGGGTCAAGTTCAAATGAGCAGTTCTTC.

This clonotype came up a few times. V and J are TRBV6-1 and TRBJ2-1, with 7 bases identical to TRBD2. Germline assignment: CDR1 MNHNS and CDR2 SASEGT. The trim removed 7 bases at V and 4 bases at J, leaving 13 bases unmatched. This CDR3 region has 16 residues. The CDR3, as DNA: TGTGCCAGCATGTTGGAACTAAGCGGGGTTTACAATGAGCAGTTCTTC. Its protein is CASMLELSGVYNEQFF.

The chain joins TRBV19 to TRBJ1-1; TRBD1 might be the D (6 bases). V dropped 3 bases and J dropped 7 bases, with 12 bases sitting between them. The CDR3 runs to 13 residues. CDR1 LNHDA and CDR2 SQIVND come from the germline V gene (reference sequence). The CDR3 nucleotides are TGTGCCAGTAGTATGGGAGGGGGGGTTGAAGCTTTCTTT. Translating gives CASSMGGGVEAFF.

In its sample, this clonotype was seen many times. The genes are TRBV7-2 and TRBJ2-3; 11 bases match TRBD2. Germline loops: CDR1 SGHTA, CDR2 FQGNSA. V dropped 5 bases and J dropped 2; count of bases not matched to a gene: 9. The CDR3 spans 17 residues. CDR3 sequence reads: CASSKGALAGVTDTQYF. The CDR3 DNA follows: TGTGCCAGCAGCAAAGGTGCACTAGCGGGAGTCACAGATACGCAGTATTTT.

V is TRBV4-2 and J is TRBJ2-2; TRBD2 might be the D (5 bases). The germline V and J ends were trimmed by 0 bases and 5 bases, with 19 bases remaining between them. This CDR3 has 18 amino acids. Germline-derived CDR1 and CDR2 are LGHNA and YNFKEQ. The CDR3 nucleotides are TGTGCCAGCAGCCAAGACCATCCTCTCCCGGGGTGGACCGGGGAGCTGTTTTTT. It encodes CASSQDHPLPGWTGELFF.

The chain links TRBV7-9 to TRBJ2-5; D tentatively reads TRBD1 or TRBD2 (5 bases each). The germline V gene has CDR1 SEHNR and CDR2 FQNEAQ (reference sequence). This CDR3 has 14 amino acids. The germline V and J ends were trimmed by 5 bases and 5 bases, with 15 bases remaining between them. CDR3 protein: CASSRTSGGETQYF. Here the CDR3 DNA reads TGTGCCAGCAGCCGGACATCCGGCGGGGAGACCCAGTACTTC.

CDR3 nucleotide sequence: TGTGCCAGTAGTATAGGACAGGGGACGGGCAATCAGCCCCAGCATTTT. It specifies CASSIGQGTGNQPQHF. This rearrangement joins TRBV19 to TRBJ1-5; 8 positions agree with TRBD1. With 1 base clipped from V and 2 bases from J, the junction kept 4 bases outside the gene matches. Germline V gives CDR1 LNHDA, CDR2 SQIVND (reference sequence). This CDR3 is built from 16 residues.

For this clonotype: With a much larger clone just one base away, this may be a read error. J is TRBJ2-5 and V is TRBV7-2, with D perhaps matching TRBD2 (5 bases). The CDR3 length is 15 residues. The V gene's germline CDR1 is SGHTA and CDR2 FQGNSA. The CDR3 DNA sequence: TGTGCCAGCAGCTTAAAGGCTAGCCCTTTGGAGACCAAGTACTTC. Its translation is CASSLKASPLETKYF.

This clonotype was observed a few times. The chain recombines TRBV7-2 with TRBJ1-1, with D perhaps matching TRBD1 (5 bases). Germline-derived CDR1 and CDR2 are SGHTA and FQGNSA. The CDR3 totals 16 residues. V was clipped by 4 bases and J by 3 bases, with 18 bases between them. Here the CDR3 reads CASSSTPGRGDTEAFF. CDR3 nucleotides: TGTGCCAGCAGCTCTACCCCGGGGAGGGGAGACACTGAAGCTTTCTTT.